Listed below are T cell receptor beta chains from one sample, sequenced in a study of T cell repertoires in cytomegalovirus infection. Antigen specificity for these receptors is unknown. TCRdb re-called the reads through MiXCR, storing one row per CDR3 protein. The sample includes a few hundred thousand distinct CDR3 sequences, 40% of them seen just once. The sequencing here drew on cultured PBMCs, taken from culture after CMV antigen stimulation. These TCRs come from a human donor in good health (CMV status not recorded). Some clones in this sample may be carry-over from other donors' samples. Each CDR3 is given with its conserved first and last residue. The D gene is left open where the match is weak. Expanded clones are given a class, and other clones once, few, many or no size at all.

V: TRBV4-2
size: .
D: TRBD1
J: TRBJ1-2
CDR3: CASSQAPGRGPEGYTF
DNA: TGTGCCAGCAGCCAAGCGCCGGGAAGGGGGCCGGAAGGCTACACCTTC

V: TRBV25-1
size: few
D: TRBD2
J: TRBJ2-1
CDR3: CASSEWVAGDQKQFF
DNA: TGTGCCAGCAGTGAGTGGGTAGCGGGAGACCAAAAGCAGTTCTTC

V: TRBV7-6
size: few
D: TRBD2
J: TRBJ2-1
CDR3: CASSSPLAGGPNEQFF
DNA: TGTGCCAGCAGCTCCCCACTAGCGGGAGGCCCTAATGAGCAGTTCTTC

V: TRBV7-2
size: .
D: .
J: TRBJ2-3
CDR3: CASSVLLSTDTQYF
DNA: TGTGCCAGCAGCGTACTTCTTTCCACAGATACGCAGTATTTT

V: TRBV19
size: few
D: .
J: TRBJ1-5
CDR3: CASSIFTGRNQPQHF
DNA: TGTGCCAGTAGTATTTTCACAGGTCGGAATCAGCCCCAGCATTTT

V: TRBV19
size: few
D: .
J: TRBJ1-4
CDR3: CASSGVVAGSEKLFF
DNA: TGTGCCAGTAGTGGCGTGGTCGCCGGGAGTGAAAAACTGTTTTTT

V: TRBV5-4
size: .
D: .
J: TRBJ1-4
CDR3: CASSIGKGEKLFF
DNA: TGTGCCAGCAGCATCGGGAAAGGTGAAAAACTGTTTTTT

V: TRBV5-6
size: .
D: .
J: TRBJ2-1
CDR3: CVSSMGRNEQFF
DNA: TGTGTGTCCTCCATGGGGCGGAATGAGCAGTTCTTC

V: TRBV4-2
size: few
D: .
J: TRBJ2-3
CDR3: CASSQAAVNTDTQYF
DNA: TGTGCCAGCAGCCAAGCGGCGGTGAACACAGATACGCAGTATTTT

V: TRBV5-5
size: .
D: .
J: TRBJ1-1
CDR3: CASSLDGGMGTEAFF
DNA: TGTGCCAGCAGCTTGGATGGGGGTATGGGGACTGAAGCTTTCTTT